These 7 T cell receptor beta chains were all obtained from the same sample, sequenced in a study of monozygotic twins with inflammatory bowel disease. TCRdb reprocessed the 5' RACE reads and reports one entry per CDR3 protein, with no DNA. The sample includes about 110,000 distinct CDR3 sequences. Sequenced: blood. The receptors were sampled from a human donor with ulcerative colitis or Crohn's disease, or a healthy co-twin of an affected twin (not recorded which).

The chain employs TRBV7-2 and TRBJ2-3; TCRdb proposes TRBD1, but this gene call is untestable without DNA. CDR3 length: 16 amino acids. Germline V gene lookup returns CDR1 SGHTA and CDR2 FQGNSA. CDR3 amino acids: CASSGGQGLSTDTQCF. Looking up the rest from reference TRBV7-2 and TRBJ2-3 gives the full variable domain: GAGVSQSPSNKVTEKGKDVELRCDPISGHTALYWYRQSLGQGLEFLIYFQGNSAPDKSGLPSDRFSAERTGGSVSTLTIQRTQQEDSAVYLCASSGGQGLSTDTQCFGPGTRLTVL.

V usage is TRBV20-1 and J usage is TRBJ2-2; the TCRdb call, TRBD1, lacks DNA for checking. The CDR3 contains 13 residues. Germline CDR1 reads DFQATT; CDR2 reads SNEGSKA (reference sequence). CDR3 protein: CSAGTREGGELFF.

The chain employs TRBV5-1 and TRBJ1-1; TCRdb's D call, TRBD1, is unchecked because there is no DNA. The CDR3 has 13 amino acids. CDR1 is SGHRS and CDR2 is YFSETQ in the germline V gene. This CDR3 is CASSSRVNTEAFF. The full variable domain, its missing parts supplied by reference TRBV5-1 and TRBJ1-1, is KAGVTQTPRYLIKTRGQQVTLSCSPISGHRSVSWYQQTPGQGLQFLFEYFSETQRNKGNFPGRFSGRQFSNSRSEMNVSTLELGDSALYLCASSSRVNTEAFFGQGTRLTVV.

The chain recombines TRBV18 with TRBJ1-1; the D gene TCRdb calls, TRBD1, cannot be checked with no DNA. The germline V gene has CDR1 KGHSH and CDR2 LQKENI. CDR3 length equals 14 residues. CDR3 sequence: CASSPFRADTEAFF.

The chain combines TRBV6-2 or TRBV6-3 with TRBJ1-4; TCRdb calls TRBD1, which cannot be checked without DNA. Germline V CDR1 and CDR2: MNHEY, SVGEGT. The CDR3 is 15 residues long. The CDR3 sequence is CASTTAATAANKLFF.

This chain uses TRBV3-1 with TRBJ2-7; the TCRdb D gene call, TRBD2, has no DNA to confirm it. Germline CDR1 and CDR2: LGHDT and YNNKEL (reference sequence). The CDR3 contains 19 residues. The CDR3 here is CASSQDLGQGGKVAYEQYF.

The CDR3 region is CASSPTSAVRAQEQFF. This sequence joins TRBV12-3 or TRBV12-4 and TRBJ2-1; the TCRdb call, TRBD2, lacks DNA for checking. The CDR3 consists of 16 residues.